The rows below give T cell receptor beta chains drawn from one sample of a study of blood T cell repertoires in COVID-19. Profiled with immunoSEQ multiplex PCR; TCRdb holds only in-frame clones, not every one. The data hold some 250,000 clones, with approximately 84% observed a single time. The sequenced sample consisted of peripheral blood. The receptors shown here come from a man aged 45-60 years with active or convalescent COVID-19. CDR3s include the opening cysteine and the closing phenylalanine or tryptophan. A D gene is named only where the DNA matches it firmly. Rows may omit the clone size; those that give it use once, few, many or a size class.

TGTGCCAGCAGCTTAAAGGGGACATACAATGAGCAGTTCTTC	CASSLKGTYNEQFF	TRBJ2-1	few	.	TRBV11-2
TGTGCCAGCGGGAGGGTTAACTATGGCTACACCTTC	CASGRVNYGYTF	TRBJ1-2	once	.	TRBV28
TGTGCCAGCAGCCCGGGACCGATGCGGGGTGAAAAACTGTTTTTT	CASSPGPMRGEKLFF	TRBJ1-4	few	.	TRBV7-9
TGCGCCAGCAGCTTGGAGGGACAGGGGTACGAGACCCAGTACTTC	CASSLEGQGYETQYF	TRBJ2-5	.	TRBD1	TRBV5-1
TGTGCCAGCAGCCGCCACAGGTTGGAAGAGCAGTACTTC	CASSRHRLEEQYF	TRBJ2-7	.	.	TRBV4-2
TGTGCCAGCAGCGTCTTAGCGGGGTTCTCCTACAATGAGCAGTTCTTC	CASSVLAGFSYNEQFF	TRBJ2-1	.	TRBD2	TRBV9
TGCGCCAGCAGCTTGGCCGTCGGGGGGCAGCCCCAGCATTTT	CASSLAVGGQPQHF	TRBJ1-5	.	.	TRBV5-1
TGTGCCAGCAGCTTTCGGGGTATCGGTGGTCAGCCCCAGCATTTT	CASSFRGIGGQPQHF	TRBJ1-5	.	.	TRBV5-6
TGTGCCAGCAGTTACTCCGGGACAGGGGGCGAGGATTCACCCCTCCACTTT	CASSYSGTGGEDSPLHF	TRBJ1-6	.	TRBD1	TRBV6-2/TRBV6-3
TGCGCCAGCAGCCAAGACCCGCAGGGGCCCGGCTACACCTTC	CASSQDPQGPGYTF	TRBJ1-2	.	.	TRBV4-1
TGTGCCAGCAGCTCTACAGGGGCAAGTAATGAAAAACTGTTTTTT	CASSSTGASNEKLFF	TRBJ1-4	.	TRBD1	TRBV5-4
TGTGCCTCCGGCGGCCGTGCGGACTATGGCTACACCTTC	CASGGRADYGYTF	TRBJ1-2	few	.	TRBV30
TGTGCCAGTAGTATTGCTTTTACAGGGAATGGCTACACCTTC	CASSIAFTGNGYTF	TRBJ1-2	.	.	TRBV19
TGTGCCAGCAGCTTCGTTGACAGGGGAGCTTTCTTT	CASSFVDRGAFF	TRBJ1-1	.	TRBD1	TRBV5-5
TGTGCCAGCAGTACTCTCCCAAGGGGTGTAGTCAGCACAGATACGCAGTATTTT	CASSTLPRGVVSTDTQYF	TRBJ2-3	.	.	TRBV7-9
TGTGCCAGCTCACCGTCGGACAGGGTAGGCAATCAGCCCCAGCATTTT	CASSPSDRVGNQPQHF	TRBJ1-5	.	TRBD1	TRBV18
TGTGCCAGCAGTTTCCGAACAGGCTGGGCTTTCTTT	CASSFRTGWAFF	TRBJ1-1	.	.	TRBV12-3/TRBV12-4
TGTGCCAGCAGCTTAGATTGGCAGGTTGCCTACGAGCAGTACTTC	CASSLDWQVAYEQYF	TRBJ2-7	.	.	TRBV7-2
TGCAGCGTTGCAGGGGTGGGGACCGGGGAGCTGTTTTTT	CSVAGVGTGELFF	TRBJ2-2	.	.	TRBV29-1
TGTGCCAGCAGTTTAGCGGGGGGGACCGGGGAGCTGTTTTTT	CASSLAGGTGELFF	TRBJ2-2	.	TRBD2	TRBV28
TGTGCCAGTAAACAGGGGGCTCTAGGGGATCAGCCCCAGCATTTT	CASKQGALGDQPQHF	TRBJ1-5	.	TRBD1	TRBV19
TGTGCCTGGAGCTCGGTGATCGCAGATACGCAGTATTTT	CAWSSVIADTQYF	TRBJ2-3	once	.	TRBV30
TGCAGTGCTAGAAGGGGAGATACGCAGTATTTT	CSARRGDTQYF	TRBJ2-3	.	.	TRBV20-1
TGCGCCAGCAGCTTGGGCGCTCACGAGCAGTACTTC	CASSLGAHEQYF	TRBJ2-7	.	.	TRBV5-1
TGTGCCAGCAGCATGGGACAGGGAGGAGGTAACTATGGCTACACCTTC	CASSMGQGGGNYGYTF	TRBJ1-2	once	.	TRBV21-1
TGTGCCAGCAGCCTAAGGGGACAGGGGCTCTACACCTTC	CASSLRGQGLYTF	TRBJ1-2	.	TRBD1	TRBV6-5
TGTGCCAGCAGCTCCTCGGGACAGATTTATCAGCCCCAGCATTTT	CASSSSGQIYQPQHF	TRBJ1-5	.	TRBD1	TRBV5-6